This T cell receptor (beta chain) was sequenced in a study of CD8+ T cells in alopecia areata. The study, taken as a whole, reports: Sharing of TCRs across patients appeared less clear than in mice, possibly for HLA-related reasons. During tofacitinib treatment, many expanded lesional clones remained in scalp and blood. Clonality exceeded that of normal scalp in lesional scalp, most notably in alopecia totalis/universalis.

Sequencing used cDNA as its template, made by extracting RNA and reverse transcribing it. Sequencing used immunoSEQ multiplex PCR; TCRdb keeps in-frame clones, though not all of them. The sample yields some 150,000 clones, roughly 50% seen once. Points on this clone: What it binds is unknown.

Treatment here: oral pan-JAK inhibitor, 5-10 mg twice daily. This CDR3 is built from 15 residues. The germline gives CDR1 SQVTM, CDR2 ANQGSEA. V shed 0 bases, J shed 5 bases, and the junction held 9 bases outside the gene matches. The sequenced sample was CD4+ T cells sorted from blood, obtained between weeks 55 and 65, from a patient treated with tofacitinib. The sequence was collected from a human donor with alopecia areata. The chain combines TRBV29-1 with TRBJ1-1; 7 bases align to TRBD1. CDR3 DNA: TGCAGCGTTGAAGATCCCCAGGGGGTAGGAACTGAAGCTTTCTTT. This translates into CSVEDPQGVGTEAFF.